What follows describes a single T cell receptor (beta chain). Its antigen remains unidentified. TCRdb recomputed calls from the 5' RACE reads with MiXCR, one row per CDR3 protein. The data contain about 630,000 distinct CDR3 sequences, more than 9% of them singletons. These data belong to a study of T cells after yellow fever vaccination. Overall study results and limits: Abundant clonotypes from the bulk population could get into FACS-sorted repertoires as contaminants. Weaker overall, the secondary response nonetheless peaked faster (day 5 versus 15).

Looked up from germline, CDR1 is LNHNV and CDR2 is YYDKDF (reference sequence). Trimming left V 0 bases short and J 6 bases short, with 11 bases between. The CDR3 is made up of 15 amino acids. The input for sequencing was PBMCs, taken on the day of the yellow fever booster vaccination. This chain links TRBV15 with TRBJ2-2, with D maybe TRBD2 (5 bases). The sequence was collected from a man aged 25-45 years who received the YFV17D yellow fever vaccine. This CDR3 reads CATSRDRGFAGELFF. DNA of the CDR3: TGTGCCACCAGCAGAGATCGAGGGTTCGCCGGGGAGCTGTTTTTT.